The 32 T cell receptor beta chains listed next were all sequenced from one sample in a study of shared T cell receptors in the human thymus. TCRdb's copy holds only in-frame clones and misses some; the assay was immunoSEQ multiplex PCR. The sample has hundreds of thousands of clones, more than 75% seen once. The sample was also linked to a second study, of human thymus T cells.

Sequencing used thymocytes. The source is a boy under three years old with a congenital heart defect.

The chain couples TRBV5-1 to TRBJ2-1; 11 bases match TRBD2. Trimming removed 1 base from V and 4 bases from J; junction bases left unmatched: 4. The germline gives CDR1 SGHRS, CDR2 YFSETQ. CDR3 size: 16 residues. The CDR3 is CASSLSGLAEYNEQFF. CDR3 nucleotides: TGCGCCAGCAGCTTGTCGGGACTAGCGGAATACAATGAGCAGTTCTTC. Based on the CDR3 plus reference TRBV5-1 and TRBJ2-1, the full variable domain is KAGVTQTPRYLIKTRGQQVTLSCSPISGHRSVSWYQQTPGQGLQFLFEYFSETQRNKGNFPGRFSGRQFSNSRSEMNVSTLELGDSALYLCASSLSGLAEYNEQFFGPGTRLTVL.

CDR3 coding DNA: TGCGCCAGCAGCCAAGAGACTAGCGGGGGCACAGATACGCAGTATTTT. It encodes CASSQETSGGTDTQYF. The genes are TRBV4-3 and TRBJ2-3; 11 bases fit TRBD2. The germline V gene encodes CDR1 LGHNA and CDR2 YSLEER. The CDR3 spans 16 residues. J lost 1 base, V lost 0 bases, and 0 bases had no gene match.

The chain employs TRBV6-6 and TRBJ2-7; D possibly corresponds to TRBD2 (6 bases). V lost 5 bases and J lost 0, with 11 bases in between. This CDR3 is built from 14 residues. CDR1 and CDR2 (germline): MNHNY, SVGAGI (reference sequence). CDR3 loop: CASSPSGPSYEQYF. For the CDR3, the DNA is TGTGCCAGCAGTCCCAGCGGGCCCTCCTACGAGCAGTACTTC.

This sequence joins TRBV19 and TRBJ1-2; D remains unclear. The germline CDR1 and CDR2 sequences are LNHDA and SQIVND (reference sequence). The V end lost 2 bases, the J end lost 6 bases, and 16 bases lay between the germline ends. The CDR3 is 15 amino acids. The CDR3: CASSIQRALYHGYTF. CDR3 bases: TGTGCCAGTAGTATACAGAGGGCCCTGTATCATGGCTACACCTTC.

This rearrangement joins TRBV5-1 to TRBJ2-7; 13 bases are a match to TRBD2. Germline V lookup: CDR1 SGHRS, CDR2 YFSETQ. This CDR3 has 19 residues. J gave up 0 bases and V 1 base, and 10 bases lay outside the gene matches. This CDR3 reads CASSLRQNGTSGVSYEQYF. CDR3 nucleotide sequence: TGCGCCAGCAGCTTGAGGCAAAACGGGACTAGCGGGGTCTCCTACGAGCAGTACTTC.

The chain uses TRBV30 and TRBJ2-2; D is undetermined. The CDR3 extends over 12 amino acids. Germline assignment: CDR1 GTSNPN and CDR2 SVGIG (reference sequence). V was trimmed by 3 bases and J by 3 bases, leaving 5 bases between them. In DNA, the CDR3 is TGTGCCTGGAGGGCAGACACCGGGGAGCTGTTTTTT. Translation: CAWRADTGELFF.

V gene TRBV28 combines with J gene TRBJ2-7, with D uncertain. The CDR3 covers 13 residues. Per the germline V gene, CDR1 is MDHEN and CDR2 is SYDVKM. The germline V and J ends were trimmed by 5 bases and 3 bases, with 11 bases remaining between them. CDR3 nucleotide sequence: TGTGCCAGCAGTCCCCAGGCCTACTACGAGCAGTACTTC. Amino acid sequence: CASSPQAYYEQYF. The whole variable domain, remainder taken from reference TRBV28 and TRBJ2-7, is DVKVTQSSRYLVKRTGEKVFLECVQDMDHENMFWYRQDPGLGLRLIYFSYDVKMKEKGDIPEGYSVSREKKERFSLILESASTNQTSMYLCASSPQAYYEQYFGPGTRLTVT.

This clone was picked up a small number of times. The V call is TRBV28, the J call TRBJ1-3, with 9 bases matching TRBD1. This CDR3 contains 14 residues. The germline V gene encodes CDR1 MDHEN and CDR2 SYDVKM. V trimming: 5 bases; J trimming: 6 bases; junction bases outside the gene matches: 5. The CDR3 DNA is TGTGCCAGCAGTCCGAGGGACAGGGAAAACACCATATATTTT. It encodes CASSPRDRENTIYF.

The gene calls are TRBV2 and TRBJ2-3; 10 bases are shared with TRBD1. The V gene end was trimmed by 6 bases and the J gene end by 11 bases; junction bases not matched to a gene: 11. CDR1 is SNHLY, CDR2 FYNNEI, per germline. The CDR3 has 14 amino acids. The CDR3 nucleotides read TGTGCCAGCAGCAGGGACAGGGGTTCATCTGGGCAGTATTTT. It codes for CASSRDRGSSGQYF.

The chain carries TRBV21-1 and TRBJ2-2; the DNA was not compared with TRBD2, the D call given in the table. TRBV21-1 represents a pseudogene. The length of the CDR3 is 17 residues. The CDR3 loop is CASSNGRASGRAGELFF. The CDR3 DNA is TGTGCCAGCAGCAACGGAAGGGCTAGCGGGAGGGCCGGGGAGCTGTTTTTT.

J is TRBJ2-7 and V is TRBV18, with 9 bases fitting TRBD2. Trimming removed 0 bases from V and 5 bases from J; junction bases left unmatched: 8. The germline V gene encodes CDR1 KGHSH and CDR2 LQKENI. The CDR3 consists of 16 residues. CDR3 protein: CASSPPSGSGSDEQYF. In DNA form, the CDR3 reads TGTGCCAGCTCACCACCGTCTGGTAGCGGGAGCGACGAGCAGTACTTC.

J is TRBJ2-3 and V is TRBV4-3, with D tentatively TRBD2 (5 bases). V lost 0 bases to trimming and J lost 1 base, with 14 bases between them. This CDR3 spans 17 amino acids. The germline V gene encodes CDR1 LGHNA and CDR2 YSLEER. CDR3 DNA: TGCGCCAGCAGCCAAGACGCGAGCGGAGCTGGCACAGATACGCAGTATTTT. Protein: CASSQDASGAGTDTQYF.

The V and J genes are TRBV2 and TRBJ2-7; 7 bases line up with TRBD1. CDR3 length: 14 residues. J was trimmed by 3 bases and V by 0 bases; bases with no gene match: 2. Germline V gene sequence: CDR1 SNHLY, CDR2 FYNNEI. CDR3 DNA sequence: TGTGCCAGCAGTGAAGCCGGGACAGTCTACGAGCAGTACTTC. It translates to CASSEAGTVYEQYF. The entire variable domain, with the rest obtained from reference TRBV2 and TRBJ2-7, is as follows: EPEVTQTPSHQVTQMGQEVILRCVPISNHLYFYWYRQILGQKVEFLVSFYNNEISEKSEIFDDQFSVERPDGSNFTLKIRSTKLEDSAMYFCASSEAGTVYEQYFGPGTRLTVT.

The chain joins TRBV2 to TRBJ2-7; D is perhaps TRBD2 (5 bases). V lost 6 bases and J lost 3, with 15 bases in between. The CDR3 extends over 14 amino acids. Germline loops: CDR1 SNHLY, CDR2 FYNNEI. The chain's CDR3 is CASSPAGLGYEQYF. The DNA of the CDR3 is TGTGCCAGCAGCCCGGCGGGTCTAGGCTACGAGCAGTACTTC.

The genes are TRBV14 and TRBJ2-7, with D hard to call. This CDR3 comprises 14 residues. Trimming stripped 1 base from V and 2 bases from J, with 9 bases between. Per the germline V gene, CDR1 is SGHDN and CDR2 is FVKESK. This chain's CDR3 is CASSQARWPYEQYF. CDR3 nucleotide sequence: TGTGCCAGCAGCCAAGCCAGGTGGCCCTACGAGCAGTACTTC.

The J gene is TRBJ2-2, the V gene TRBV28, with D tentatively TRBD1 (6 bases). V lost 8 bases and J lost 4, with 20 bases in between. The CDR3 loop spans 16 amino acids. Germline V lookup: CDR1 MDHEN, CDR2 SYDVKM. CDR3 sequence: CASLRVRTEGTGELFF. CDR3 nucleotide sequence: TGTGCCAGCCTTCGGGTGAGGACAGAGGGCACCGGGGAGCTGTTTTTT.

The chain links TRBV19 to TRBJ2-2, with a tentative D call TRBD2 (5 bases). From germline, CDR1 is LNHDA and CDR2 SQIVND (reference sequence). This CDR3 is built from 14 residues. Trimming took off 3 bases at V and 5 bases at J, with 10 bases between the two ends. This CDR3 reads CASSISAETGELFF. The DNA of the CDR3 is TGTGCCAGTAGTATTTCAGCGGAGACCGGGGAGCTGTTTTTT.

The genes are TRBV6-1 and TRBJ2-6; TRBD2 agrees at 11 bases. Germline assignment: CDR1 MNHNS and CDR2 SASEGT. After removal of 4 bases from V and 4 bases from J, the junction contained 9 bases not matched to a gene. The CDR3 consists of 18 residues. The CDR3 nucleotides read TGTGCCAGCAGTGCGGTAGCGGGAGGGCCTAACGGGGCCAACGTCCTGACTTTC. It yields the protein CASSAVAGGPNGANVLTF.

This clone appeared a single time. V is TRBV1 and J is TRBJ2-4; TRBD2, the table's D call, lacks a check against the DNA. TRBV1 is designated a pseudogene. This CDR3 spans 16 amino acids. The CDR3: CTSSQEWRGGENIQYF. CDR3 sequence (DNA): TGCACCAGCAGCCAAGAGTGGCGGGGTGGGGAAAACATTCAGTACTTC.

The chain recombines TRBV5-1 with TRBJ1-2; 12 nucleotides agree with TRBD1. The CDR3 consists of 16 residues. After removal of 2 bases from V and 4 bases from J, the junction contained 6 bases not matched to a gene. Germline CDR1 reads SGHRS; CDR2 reads YFSETQ. The CDR3: CASSLPGTGGSYGYTF. Here the CDR3 DNA reads TGCGCCAGCAGCTTACCTGGGACAGGGGGCAGCTATGGCTACACCTTC.

The rearrangement links TRBV27 to TRBJ2-5; D possibly corresponds to TRBD1 (5 bases). This CDR3 has 14 residues. CDR1 and CDR2 from the germline V gene are MNHEY and SMNVEV (reference sequence). Between the trimmed V and J ends, which lost 3 bases and 5 bases, there was a span of 13 bases. CDR3 residues: CASSFQGSEETQYF. The CDR3, as DNA: TGTGCCAGCAGTTTTCAGGGTTCGGAGGAGACCCAGTACTTC.

The chain couples TRBV4-3 to TRBJ2-7; TRBD2 aligns across 8 bases. Trimming at V came to 1 base and at J to 0 bases, leaving 8 bases not matched to a gene. The germline V gene has CDR1 LGHNA and CDR2 YSLEER. The CDR3 length is 17 residues. The CDR3 is CASSQGRLAGFSYEQYF. The CDR3 region has the DNA TGCGCCAGCAGCCAAGGTAGGCTAGCGGGCTTCTCCTACGAGCAGTACTTC.

This rearrangement joins TRBV5-1 to TRBJ2-3; 9 nucleotides line up with TRBD1. The V gene end was trimmed by 0 bases and the J gene end by 5 bases; junction bases not matched to a gene: 13. CDR3 length equals 18 residues. Germline V gene lookup returns CDR1 SGHRS and CDR2 YFSETQ. CDR3 DNA: TGCGCCAGCAGCTTGGGGGCGCCGGGAGACAGGGGGGGAGATACGCAGTATTTT. Its translation: CASSLGAPGDRGGDTQYF.

The V gene is TRBV30, the J gene TRBJ2-3; the D gene is possibly TRBD2 (6 bases). Per the germline V gene, CDR1 is GTSNPN and CDR2 is SVGIG (reference sequence). Between the trimmed V and J ends, which lost 4 bases and 0 bases, there was a span of 11 bases. This CDR3 spans 14 amino acids. The CDR3 loop reads CAWTTRTSTDTQYF. Written as DNA, the CDR3 is TGTGCCTGGACGACTAGGACTAGCACAGATACGCAGTATTTT.

The genes are TRBV25-1 and TRBJ2-7, with 7 bases identical to TRBD2. This CDR3 has 14 amino acids. The V gene end was trimmed by 3 bases and the J gene end by 5 bases; junction bases not matched to a gene: 7. Germline CDR1 and CDR2: MGHDK and SYGVNS. Here the CDR3 DNA reads TGTGCCAGCAGTGATCAGGCTAGCGGTAACGAGCAGTACTTC. As protein: CASSDQASGNEQYF.

The chain employs TRBV6-6 and TRBJ2-5; tentative D call: TRBD1 (6 bases). From germline, CDR1 is MNHNY and CDR2 SVGAGI (reference sequence). V dropped 5 bases and J dropped 0 bases, with 13 bases sitting between them. The CDR3 extends over 15 amino acids. For the CDR3, the DNA is TGTGCCAGCAGTAAGGGGGACCCGTACCAAGAGACCCAGTACTTC. Translating it yields CASSKGDPYQETQYF.

J is TRBJ1-5 and V is TRBV28; 9 bases line up with TRBD1. Germline V gene lookup returns CDR1 MDHEN and CDR2 SYDVKM. The CDR3 extends over 16 amino acids. J was trimmed by 2 bases and V by 6 bases; bases with no gene match: 8. This CDR3 is CASSRLDRGRNQPQHF. CDR3 DNA: TGTGCCAGCAGCCGCCTGGACAGGGGTCGCAATCAGCCCCAGCATTTT. Looking up the rest from reference TRBV28 and TRBJ1-5 gives the full variable domain: DVKVTQSSRYLVKRTGEKVFLECVQDMDHENMFWYRQDPGLGLRLIYFSYDVKMKEKGDIPEGYSVSREKKERFSLILESASTNQTSMYLCASSRLDRGRNQPQHFGDGTRLSIL.

The chain uses TRBV29-1 and TRBJ2-3; possibly TRBD2 for D (6 bases). The CDR3 extends over 18 amino acids. Trimming took 4 bases from V and 1 from J, leaving 24 bases between them. The germline gives CDR1 SQVTM, CDR2 ANQGSEA. The CDR3 loop reads CSVVRASDNKWGTDTQYF. CDR3 nucleotides: TGCAGCGTTGTTCGGGCTAGCGACAATAAGTGGGGCACAGATACGCAGTATTTT.

This clone was recorded a few times. V gene TRBV7-6 combines with J gene TRBJ2-1; D unresolved. The CDR3 loop spans 13 amino acids. Between the trimmed V and J ends, which lost 3 bases and 5 bases, there was a span of 8 bases. From germline, CDR1 is SGHVS and CDR2 FNYEAQ. DNA for the CDR3: TGTGCCAGCAGCTTCTCCCTAGACAATGAGCAGTTCTTC. It codes for CASSFSLDNEQFF. The full variable domain, rest sourced from reference TRBV7-6 and TRBJ2-1, is GAGVSQSPRYKVTKRGQDVALRCDPISGHVSLYWYRQALGQGPEFLTYFNYEAQQDKSGLPNDRFSAERPEGSISTLTIQRTEQRDSAMYRCASSFSLDNEQFFGPGTRLTVL.

The rearrangement joins TRBV14 to TRBJ2-3; 10 bases agree with TRBD2. The germline V gene encodes CDR1 SGHDN and CDR2 FVKESK. After removal of 2 bases from V and 5 bases from J, the junction contained 4 bases not matched to a gene. CDR3 size: 15 residues. The chain's CDR3 is CASSQTSGAVDTQYF. The CDR3 bases are TGTGCCAGCAGCCAAACTAGCGGGGCCGTAGATACGCAGTATTTT.

The chain employs TRBV5-4 and TRBJ2-7; 8 nucleotides align to TRBD2. V lost 0 bases and J lost 0; bases outside the gene matches: 5. Germline CDR1 and CDR2: SGHNT and YYREEE (reference sequence). This CDR3 region has 16 residues. CDR3 sequence (DNA): TGTGCCAGCAGCTTGGCCCGGCGGGGGGTCTCCTACGAGCAGTACTTC. This encodes CASSLARRGVSYEQYF. The full variable domain, rest sourced from reference TRBV5-4 and TRBJ2-7, is ETGVTQSPTHLIKTRGQQVTLRCSSQSGHNTVSWYQQALGQGPQFIFQYYREEENGRGNFPPRFSGLQFPNYSSELNVNALELDDSALYLCASSLARRGVSYEQYFGPGTRLTVT.

V and J are TRBV27 and TRBJ2-3, with 8 bases lining up with TRBD1. This CDR3 has 13 residues. Trimming took 5 bases from V and 3 from J; bases not matched to a gene: 1. Per germline, CDR1 MNHEY and CDR2 SMNVEV (reference sequence). CDR3 DNA: TGTGCCAGCAGTGGACAGGGTACAGATACGCAGTATTTT. Translating it yields CASSGQGTDTQYF.